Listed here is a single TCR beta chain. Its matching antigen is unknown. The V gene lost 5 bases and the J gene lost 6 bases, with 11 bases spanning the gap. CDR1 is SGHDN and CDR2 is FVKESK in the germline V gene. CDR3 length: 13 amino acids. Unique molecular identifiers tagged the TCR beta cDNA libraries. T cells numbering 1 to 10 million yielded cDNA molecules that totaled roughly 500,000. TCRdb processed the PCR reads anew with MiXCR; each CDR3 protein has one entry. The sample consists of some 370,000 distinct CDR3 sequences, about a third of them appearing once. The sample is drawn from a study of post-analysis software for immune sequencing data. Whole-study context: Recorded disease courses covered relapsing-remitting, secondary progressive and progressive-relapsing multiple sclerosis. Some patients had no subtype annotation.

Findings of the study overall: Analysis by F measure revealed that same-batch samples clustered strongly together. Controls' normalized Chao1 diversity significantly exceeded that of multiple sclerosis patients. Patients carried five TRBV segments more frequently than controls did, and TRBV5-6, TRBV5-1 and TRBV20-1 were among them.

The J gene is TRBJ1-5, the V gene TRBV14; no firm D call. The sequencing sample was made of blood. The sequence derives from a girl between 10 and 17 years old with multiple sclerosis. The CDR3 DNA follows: TGTGCCAGCAGCTCCCTGTTTGGTCAGCCCCAGCATTTT. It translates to CASSSLFGQPQHF.